The T cell receptor (beta chain) described here comes from a study of blood T cell repertoires in COVID-19. On the study more broadly: Donors in the United States, Italy and Spain gave samples during acute or convalescent COVID-19.

From germline, CDR1 is GTSNPN and CDR2 SVGIG (reference sequence). The trim removed 4 bases at V and 4 bases at J, leaving 8 bases unmatched. The CDR3 is made up of 14 amino acids. Original analysis: Counts of nucleated cells, estimated from reference gene primer amplification, were obtained. Assay: immunoSEQ multiplex PCR; the TCRdb copy retains only in-frame clones and omits some. V and J calls and clone size follow that table, whereas D and trimming were derived from the DNA. The sample carries about 520,000 clones, roughly 85% recorded once. The sequenced material came from peripheral blood. The origin of this receptor is a human donor in a cohort sampled during active COVID-19. The gene calls are TRBV30 and TRBJ2-5; 8 bases match TRBD1. In nucleotides, the CDR3 is TGTGCCTGGACTCCGGGCAGGGGGCTAGAGACCCAGTACTTC. This encodes CAWTPGRGLETQYF.